This T cell receptor beta chain stems from a study of blood T cell repertoires in COVID-19. About the research overall: PBMCs, B-cell-depleted T cells, or T cells provided the cDNA or gDNA that made up the material.

Germline CDR1 reads SGHRS; CDR2 reads YFSETQ. This CDR3 contains 14 residues. V was pared by 0 bases and J by 4 bases, with 7 bases between. Assay used: immunoSEQ multiplex PCR; TCRdb lists only in-frame clones, some missing. The sample consists of about half a million clones, roughly nine tenths of them appearing once. The source material was peripheral blood. The TCR originated in a man between 18 and 35 years old with COVID-19, enrolled during active disease. The genes are TRBV5-1 and TRBJ1-4; D gene uncertain. The CDR3 here is CASSLGQRNEKLFF. Here the CDR3 DNA reads TGCGCCAGCAGCTTGGGTCAGCGTAATGAAAAACTGTTTTTT.